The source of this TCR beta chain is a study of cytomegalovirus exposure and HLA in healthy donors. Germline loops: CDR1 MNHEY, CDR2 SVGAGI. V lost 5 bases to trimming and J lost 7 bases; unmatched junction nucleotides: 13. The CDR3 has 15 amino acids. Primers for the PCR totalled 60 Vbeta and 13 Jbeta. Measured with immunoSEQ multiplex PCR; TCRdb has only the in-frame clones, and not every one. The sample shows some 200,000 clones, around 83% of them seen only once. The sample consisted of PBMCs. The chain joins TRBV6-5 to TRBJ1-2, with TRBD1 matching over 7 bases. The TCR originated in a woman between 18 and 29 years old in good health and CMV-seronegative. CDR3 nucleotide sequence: TGTGCCAGCAGTGCAGACAGGGTCAGAATATCTGGCTACACCTTC. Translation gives CASSADRVRISGYTF.